This T cell receptor beta chain was recovered during a study of control samples from healthy donors and cancer patients. The table came from immunoSEQ multiplex PCR; TCRdb's copy has only in-frame clones and leaves some out. The sample includes about 130,000 clones, 87% seen only once; the top ten take 1.5% to 2%. This TCR was sampled from a man between 18 and 35 years old in good health. The specimen was blood.

The CDR3 region has the DNA TGTGCCAGCAGTGATAGGTTAACTAGCGGGACCGTCGGGGAGCTGTTTTTT. Amino acid sequence: CASSDRLTSGTVGELFF. The V gene is TRBV2, the J gene TRBJ2-2, with 10 bases aligning to TRBD2. The length of the CDR3 is 17 residues. Germline loops: CDR1 SNHLY, CDR2 FYNNEI. Germline trimming cut 3 bases from V and 7 bases from J; bases unmatched to any gene: 11.